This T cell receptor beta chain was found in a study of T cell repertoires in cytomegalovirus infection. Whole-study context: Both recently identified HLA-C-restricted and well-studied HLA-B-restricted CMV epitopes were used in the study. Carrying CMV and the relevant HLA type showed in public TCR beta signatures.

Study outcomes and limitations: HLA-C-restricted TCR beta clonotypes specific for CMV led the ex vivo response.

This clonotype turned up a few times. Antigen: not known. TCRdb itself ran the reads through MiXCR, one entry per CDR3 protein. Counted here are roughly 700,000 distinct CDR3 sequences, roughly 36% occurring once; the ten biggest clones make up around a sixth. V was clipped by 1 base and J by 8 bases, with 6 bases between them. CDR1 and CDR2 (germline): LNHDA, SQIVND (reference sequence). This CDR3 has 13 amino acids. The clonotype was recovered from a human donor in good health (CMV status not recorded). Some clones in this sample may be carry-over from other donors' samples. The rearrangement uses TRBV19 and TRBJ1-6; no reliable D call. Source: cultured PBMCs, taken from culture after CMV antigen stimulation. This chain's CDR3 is CASSIGPDSPLHF. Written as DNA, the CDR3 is TGTGCCAGTAGTATAGGCCCGGATTCACCCCTCCACTTT.